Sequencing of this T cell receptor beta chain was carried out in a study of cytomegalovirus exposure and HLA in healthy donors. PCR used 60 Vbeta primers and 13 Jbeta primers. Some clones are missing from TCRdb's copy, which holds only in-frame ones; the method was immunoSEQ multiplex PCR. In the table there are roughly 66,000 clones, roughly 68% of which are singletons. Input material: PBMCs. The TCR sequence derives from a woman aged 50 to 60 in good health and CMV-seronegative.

As DNA, the CDR3 is TGTGCCAGCAGTTACCGGGACACTGAAGCTTTCTTT. Translating gives CASSYRDTEAFF. The J gene is TRBJ1-1, the V gene TRBV6-6; D is uncertain. V was pared by 2 bases and J by 3 bases, with 4 bases between. CDR1 MNHNY and CDR2 SVGAGI come from the germline V gene (reference sequence). The CDR3 runs to 12 residues.